The present entry profiles one TCR beta chain with its context. This sample is part of a study of blood T cell repertoires in COVID-19. In the study overall: Samples of COVID-19 (acute and convalescent) were obtained from the United States, Italy and Spain.

In the source study's methods: Amplification of reference gene primers provided the estimated nucleated cell counts. Only in-frame clones appear in the TCRdb table, and some are missing; sequencing was by immunoSEQ multiplex PCR. The V and J calls and clone size come from that table; D and trimming were worked out from the DNA. The data contain 250,000 to 350,000 clones, approximately 88% of them singletons. V lost 9 bases and J lost 1; bases outside the gene matches: 8. This CDR3 is built from 14 residues. The receptor's source is a man younger than 30 with active or convalescent COVID-19. The sample comprised peripheral blood. The chain is built from TRBV6-7 and TRBJ1-1; 7 bases map to TRBD1. TRBV6-7 is an ORF, and what it does is uncertain. CDR3 bases: TGTGCCAGTTCCACGGGACAGACGAACACTGAAGCTTTCTTT. As protein: CASSTGQTNTEAFF.